These T cell receptor beta chains were read from a single sample in a study of blood T cell repertoires in COVID-19. TCRdb keeps only in-frame clones here, not all; method: immunoSEQ multiplex PCR. Here the sample spans about 160,000 clones, approximately 82% being singletons. Material: PBMCs or T cells enriched from blood (not recorded which). These receptors were obtained from a woman between 50 and 59 years old who had recovered from COVID-19. Each CDR3 is given without its conserved first and last residue.

v_call	j_call	cdr3_aa
TRBV10-2	TRBJ1-2	ASSDPTGGYT
TRBV11-3	TRBJ1-1	ASSQAGRNTEAF
TRBV2	TRBJ1-5	ASSSTVRGAPQH
TRBV10-1	TRBJ2-2	ASSESVWSGGLNTGELF
TRBV25-1	TRBJ1-4	ASSPGATNEKLF
TRBV28	TRBJ1-1	ASIGGGTTEAF
TRBV10-3	TRBJ1-5	AIRGGNNQPQH
TRBV2	TRBJ2-2	ASRDSYTGELF
TRBV6-1	TRBJ2-5	ASSEGQGETQY
TRBV6-4	TRBJ2-1	ASRLTSGGFNEQF
TRBV3-1/TRBV3-2	TRBJ1-6	ASSQDLGSSYNSPLH
TRBV11-2	TRBJ2-1	ASSPLLAGGYNEQF
TRBV28	TRBJ1-2	ASSQGARYGYT
TRBV2	TRBJ2-2	ASRGGPGGAGELF
TRBV14	TRBJ2-3	ASSQDLSGLPYTDTQY
TRBV19	TRBJ2-1	ASSDRGLAGPGDEQF
TRBV7-2	TRBJ1-4	ASSSDRGNEKLF
TRBV30	TRBJ1-1	AWLPTGTEGGAF
TRBV6-5	TRBJ2-1	ASRDYTAYNEQF
TRBV4-1	TRBJ1-2	ASSQGWGEQSYT
TRBV28	TRBJ1-2	ASSLLGTGFGGDYGYT
TRBV30	TRBJ1-1	AWRELFDRGGMNTEAF
TRBV18	TRBJ2-1	ASSRQQGEHEF
TRBV27	TRBJ2-5	ASSSPQRGGRETQY
TRBV4-3	TRBJ2-2	ASSQIVASNTGELF
TRBV6-4	TRBJ1-2	ASSPPTGGHYGYT
TRBV28	TRBJ2-3	ASRRTGTDTQY
TRBV7-3	TRBJ2-3	ATSGGDNTQY
TRBV16	TRBJ1-5	ASSRNLDSPKKPQH
TRBV14	TRBJ1-3	ASSQDLGQRDGNTIY
TRBV6-1	TRBJ1-4	ASSEWGPDLF
TRBV18	TRBJ1-1	ASSPSGKRTEAF
TRBV5-1	TRBJ1-3	ASSVGQGRGNTIY
TRBV9	TRBJ2-1	ASSVSGAHYNEQF
TRBV9	TRBJ2-6	ASKSERANVLT
TRBV4-3	TRBJ1-5	ASSQLLTKLGGEPQH
TRBV2	TRBJ2-3	ASNRLAGGGDTQY
TRBV30	TRBJ1-1	ALRRRADTEAF
TRBV28	TRBJ1-5	ASTQPGGQPQH
TRBV10-3	TRBJ1-4	AIGPTGTNEKLF
TRBV4-3	TRBJ1-4	ASSQDLAYEKLF
TRBV18	TRBJ1-5	ASSPSARINQPQH